Listed here are 11 T cell receptor beta chains from one sample, sequenced in a study of T-cell reconstitution after alpha-beta-depleted transplantation in children. Preparation of the TCRbeta library used unique molecular identifiers. TCRdb reanalysed the PCR reads using MiXCR and keeps one entry per CDR3 protein. The sample gives more than 300,000 distinct CDR3 sequences, around 15% of which show up once; 35% to 50% is in the top ten. The sequencing used PBMCs, mostly from graft donor cells, collected 360 days after TCRalphabeta/CD19-depleted stem cell transplant. These TCRs come from a male patient aged 2 to 10 who had a stem cell transplant for acute lymphoblastic leukemia, so the T cells may come from the graft donor.

This clonotype showed up just a few times. The chain links TRBV12-3 or TRBV12-4 to TRBJ2-3; D unclear. Trimming took 4 bases from V and 0 from J, leaving 11 bases between them. This CDR3 has 15 amino acids. The CDR3 sequence is CASSSFAVSTDTQYF. The DNA of the CDR3 is TGTGCCAGCAGTTCTTTTGCGGTTAGCACAGATACGCAGTATTTT.

Comments on this clonotype: A junction boundary mismatches the germline segment, possibly from a read error. This chain's CDR3 is CASSTHMDRGPYSNQPQHF. CDR3 DNA: TGTGCTAGCAGCACTCACATGGACAGGGGCCCTTATAGCAATCAGCCCCAGCATTTT. The chain is built from TRBV7-7 and TRBJ1-5; 9 bases match TRBD1. Germline CDR1 is SSHAT and CDR2 is FNYEAQ (reference sequence). There are 19 residues in the CDR3.

The genes are TRBV10-3 and TRBJ1-6, with D tentatively TRBD1 (5 bases). The CDR3 loop spans 14 amino acids. Trimming shortened V by 6 bases and J by 2 bases, and 8 bases separated the two germline ends. The germline gives CDR1 ENHRY, CDR2 SYGVKD. In nucleotides, the CDR3 is TGTGCCATCAGGCAGGGAGCCTATAATTCACCCCTCCACTTT. Protein product: CAIRQGAYNSPLHF.

J is TRBJ2-7 and V is TRBV5-1; the match to TRBD2 covers 10 bases. Germline assignment: CDR1 SGHRS and CDR2 YFSETQ. This CDR3 is 17 amino acids long. With 4 bases clipped from V and 3 bases from J, the junction kept 13 bases outside the gene matches. Here the CDR3 DNA reads TGCGCCAGCAGCCCCGAACTTCTAGCGGGAGCCCTCTACGAGCAGTACTTC. The encoded protein is CASSPELLAGALYEQYF.

This sequence joins TRBV20-1 and TRBJ2-3; TRBD2 matches at 10 bases. Per germline, CDR1 DFQATT and CDR2 SNEGSKA (reference sequence). V lost 0 bases, J lost 8 bases, and 8 bases stayed unmatched. This CDR3 comprises 15 residues. The CDR3 loop reads CSAREGLAGAGTQYF. The DNA for the CDR3 is TGCAGTGCTAGAGAGGGTCTAGCGGGAGCGGGTACGCAGTATTTT.

The V and J genes are TRBV5-1 and TRBJ2-7; D gene ambiguous. CDR1 and CDR2 from the germline V gene are SGHRS and YFSETQ. Trimming left V 5 bases short and J 2 bases short, with 14 bases between. The CDR3 runs to 14 residues. The CDR3 region has the DNA TGCGCCAGCAGTAAGGACGGCCGGGCCTACGAGCAGTACTTC. This translates into CASSKDGRAYEQYF. Supplemented by reference TRBV5-1 and TRBJ2-7, the full variable domain reads KAGVTQTPRYLIKTRGQQVTLSCSPISGHRSVSWYQQTPGQGLQFLFEYFSETQRNKGNFPGRFSGRQFSNSRSEMNVSTLELGDSALYLCASSKDGRAYEQYFGPGTRLTVT.

This chain links TRBV12-3 or TRBV12-4 with TRBJ2-4; D is unclear. CDR3 length equals 13 residues. With 3 bases removed from V and 7 bases from J, the gap between germline ends came to 10 bases. The CDR3 DNA reads TGTGCCAGCAGTTTTGGATATGGGAACATTCAGTACTTC. Protein product: CASSFGYGNIQYF.

The chain uses TRBV6-2 or TRBV6-3 and TRBJ2-2; D is unclear. From germline, CDR1 is MNHEY and CDR2 SVGEGT. The CDR3 is 14 amino acids. Trimming took 3 bases from V and 7 from J, leaving 12 bases between them. The CDR3 protein is CASSYVPTGGELFF. CDR3 sequence (DNA): TGTGCCAGCAGTTATGTCCCGACTGGCGGGGAGCTGTTTTTT.

Comment on this clonotype: A read error may explain this, as a much larger clone is one base away. CDR3 nucleotides: TGTGCCAGCAGCCGACAGGGGGAAGAGACCCAGTACTTC. Translation gives CASSRQGEETQYF. The chain employs TRBV3-1 and TRBJ2-5; 9 bases line up with TRBD1. The V and J ends lost 4 bases and 3 bases, in that order; junction bases with no gene match: 0. Germline CDR1 is LGHDT and CDR2 is YNNKEL (reference sequence). The CDR3 runs 13 residues.

This clonotype was picked up a small number of times. This chain joins TRBV5-1 and TRBJ2-4, with D possibly being TRBD1 or TRBD2 (5 bases each). V gave up 0 bases and J gave up 1 base, with 17 bases separating them. From germline, CDR1 is SGHRS and CDR2 YFSETQ. This CDR3 spans 18 amino acids. CDR3 sequence: CASSLALGPKGAKNIQYF. CDR3 bases: TGCGCCAGCAGCTTGGCCCTGGGACCCAAGGGGGCCAAAAACATTCAGTACTTC.

The V gene is TRBV4-3, the J gene TRBJ2-5; tentatively, D is TRBD1 (7 bases). Germline V gives CDR1 LGHNA, CDR2 YSLEER. The V end was cut by 1 base, the J end by 2 bases, with 17 bases between. The CDR3 totals 17 residues. CDR3 amino acids: CASSQGRGTATQETQYF. The CDR3 nucleotides are TGCGCCAGCAGCCAAGGACGCGGGACAGCAACTCAAGAGACCCAGTACTTC.